Sequencing of this T cell receptor (beta chain) was carried out in a study of T cells in tuberculosis. Assay: immunoSEQ multiplex PCR; the TCRdb copy retains only in-frame clones and omits some. This table has tens of thousands of clones, 94% appearing once. Unsorted cryopreserved PBMC were sequenced, averaging roughly 100,000 T cells per clinical donor. Germline V lookup: CDR1 MNHEY, CDR2 SMNVEV (reference sequence). The CDR3 is made up of 16 amino acids. With V trimmed by 1 base and J by 4 bases, 8 bases remained unmatched. The sequence derives from a donor aged 10-29 years with latent tuberculosis or without tuberculosis infection. Some clones in this sample may be carry-over from other donors' samples. The sample consisted of PBMCs. The chain is built from TRBV27 and TRBJ1-1; 8 nucleotides line up with TRBD1. This CDR3 is CASSLFQGARGTEAFF. The CDR3 DNA reads TGTGCCAGCAGTTTATTTCAGGGGGCGCGGGGCACTGAAGCTTTCTTT.